Detailed here is one T cell receptor (beta chain). Its antigen is not known. This record belongs to a study of blood T cells in healthy people across ages. Primers used in a second PCR of about 7 to 12 cycles were a sample-barcoded 5' primer and a J-beta primer mix. TCRdb fed the 5' RACE reads into MiXCR, producing one record per CDR3 protein. The profile covers approximately 850,000 distinct CDR3 sequences, with about three fifths appearing a single time and about 20% taken by the ten largest. Study observations and caveats: Age brought a roughly linear fall in TCR beta diversity measured per million T cells.

Sample: blood. This TCR was sampled from a young man in good health.

In nucleotides, the CDR3 is TGTGCCAGCAGCCCCGTGGCGGGTCTTAGCAATGAGCAGTTCTTC. Its translation is CASSPVAGLSNEQFF. V gene TRBV7-2 combines with J gene TRBJ2-1; D possibly corresponds to TRBD2 (5 bases). V lost 5 bases and J 6 bases, leaving 17 bases between the germline ends. Germline-derived CDR1 and CDR2 are SGHTA and FQGNSA. The CDR3 runs 15 residues.